Here is one T cell receptor beta chain with its context. This sample stems from a study of blood T cell repertoires in COVID-19. About the study: Acute-phase and convalescent COVID-19 samples originated in the United States, Italy and Spain.

The assay was immunoSEQ multiplex PCR, and TCRdb's table has in-frame clones only and misses some. Of over 200,000 clones detected, about 88% appear once; the ten largest clones hold about 4.1%. The sequencing input was peripheral blood. This sequence originates from a man aged 55 to 70 who had recovered from COVID-19.

CDR3 residues: CASSGTGIISSYNEQFF. CDR3 bases: TGCGCCAGCAGCGGAACAGGGATTATCTCCTCCTACAATGAGCAGTTCTTC. The chain employs TRBV5-1 and TRBJ2-1; perhaps TRBD1 as D (6 bases). Germline V CDR1 and CDR2: SGHRS, YFSETQ. V was cut by 4 bases and J by 0 bases, with 17 bases left in between. The CDR3 runs 17 residues.